This T cell receptor beta chain was captured by sequencing in a study of CD8 T cells in ankylosing spondylitis. General study results and limits: Matched ankylosing spondylitis synovial fluid reportedly showed significant enrichment of disease-linked clones. Previously reported in reactive arthritis synovial fluid and blood were some of the motif variants.

There are a few counts of this clonotype. The antigen remains undetermined. A single record per CDR3 protein comes from TCRdb applying MiXCR to the 5' RACE reads. The sample shows about 140,000 distinct CDR3 sequences, roughly 8.8% of them seen only once. The CDR3 runs to 14 residues. The germline CDR1 and CDR2 sequences are SGHDT and YYEEEE. V dropped 3 bases and J dropped 3 bases, with 12 bases sitting between them. The chain links TRBV5-6 to TRBJ1-2, with D unresolved. The TCR comes from a male donor with ankylosing spondylitis. The sequenced sample was synovial fluid, either unsorted or a sorted T cell fraction (not recorded which). CDR3 coding DNA: TGTGCCAGCAGCTATGAGGACGGCTACTATGGCTACACCTTC. Protein sequence: CASSYEDGYYGYTF.